A single sample is the source of the 24 T cell receptor beta chains below, sequenced in a study of blood T cell repertoires in COVID-19 (TCRdb year 2020). Library prep was done by the immunoSEQ multiplex PCR assay. The table was pulled from immuneACCESS by TCRdb, which kept in-frame rearrangements only. Such tables lose some clones; where checked, under half of the loss comes from unresolved V genes, and the rest has no known cause. Counted in this sample were approximately 52,000 clones; approximately 90% of them appeared once. Jointly, the top ten make up around 3% of the sample. Sequencing used peripheral blood. The source of these receptors is a man in his fifties or sixties with acute or convalescent COVID-19.

The rearrangement links TRBV18 to TRBJ1-2; D possibly corresponds to TRBD1 (5 bases). Trimming pared 2 bases from V and 11 bases from J, leaving 15 bases between. Germline V lookup: CDR1 KGHSH, CDR2 LQKENI. The CDR3 has 13 residues. CDR3 sequence: CASSPETDSEYTF. The DNA of the CDR3 is TGTGCCAGCTCACCAGAGACAGACTCCGAATACACCTTC.

The chain combines TRBV10-1 with TRBJ2-1, with D possibly matching TRBD2 (7 bases). There are 14 residues in the CDR3. Germline loops: CDR1 WNHNN, CDR2 SYGVQD (reference sequence). V was shortened by 3 bases and J by 3 bases, with 9 bases between the two germline ends. The CDR3 is CASSERGGYNEQFF. The CDR3 DNA is TGCGCCAGCAGTGAAAGGGGGGGCTACAATGAGCAGTTCTTC.

This sequence joins TRBV4-1 and TRBJ2-3; 9 bases fit TRBD1. V shed 3 bases and J 2 bases; nucleotides not matched to a gene: 6. CDR3 length equals 16 residues. Germline values: CDR1 MGHRA, CDR2 YSYEKL. The CDR3 DNA follows: TGCGCCAGCAGCCATGGCGGACAGGGGCCCACAGATACGCAGTATTTT. Amino acids: CASSHGGQGPTDTQYF.

The J gene is TRBJ1-1, the V gene TRBV27; tentative D call: TRBD1 (6 bases). V lost 2 bases and J lost 1, with 14 bases in between. Per the germline V gene, CDR1 is MNHEY and CDR2 is SMNVEV (reference sequence). The CDR3 is 16 residues long. The CDR3 region is CASSLLTRGQNTEAFF. Here the CDR3 DNA reads TGTGCCAGCAGTTTACTGACGAGGGGACAGAACACTGAAGCTTTCTTT.

This clone has only a few counts. V usage is TRBV21-1 and J usage is TRBJ2-7; the table's D call of TRBD2 was not tested on the DNA. TRBV21-1 is shown as a pseudogene. CDR3 length equals 16 residues. CDR3 coding DNA: TGTGCCAGCAGCAAAGTGACCAGCGGGGGGGCCTACGAGCAGTACTTC. The encoded protein is CASSKVTSGGAYEQYF.

A single count supports this clone. This rearrangement joins TRBV28 to TRBJ2-2; D possibly corresponds to TRBD2 (5 bases). The CDR3 runs to 13 residues. Germline V CDR1 and CDR2: MDHEN, SYDVKM. Deletions cut 7 bases from V and 4 bases from J, with 10 bases between. The CDR3: CASTSRGTGELFF. The CDR3, as DNA: TGTGCCAGCACGAGTCGGGGCACCGGGGAGCTGTTTTTT.

The V gene is TRBV3-1 (or the pseudogene TRBV3-2), the J gene TRBJ2-3; D is possibly TRBD2 (5 bases). Between the trimmed V and J ends, which lost 1 base and 2 bases, there was a span of 13 bases. The CDR3 has 16 amino acids. CDR1 and CDR2 from the germline V gene are LGHDT and YNNKEL (reference sequence). As DNA, the CDR3 is TGTGCCAGCAGCCAAGCCTGGCAGCGGTCCACAGATACGCAGTATTTT. It is translated as CASSQAWQRSTDTQYF.

This clone was counted once. The V call is TRBV6-5, the J call TRBJ1-1; 10 nucleotides agree with TRBD1. The CDR3 has 14 residues. After removal of 6 bases from V and 6 bases from J, the junction contained 7 bases not matched to a gene. Germline lookup yields CDR1 MNHEY and CDR2 SVGAGI. The CDR3 spells CASSRQGAGSEAFF. CDR3 DNA sequence: TGTGCCAGCAGCCGACAGGGGGCAGGGTCTGAAGCTTTCTTT.

DNA for the CDR3: TGTGCCAGCAGCCGAACGGGGGCAGATACGCAGTATTTT. It yields the protein CASSRTGADTQYF. The chain joins TRBV5-6 to TRBJ2-3, with TRBD2 as a possible D gene (6 bases). The CDR3 has 13 amino acids. From germline, CDR1 is SGHDT and CDR2 YYEEEE. Trimming cost V 4 bases and J 4 bases, with 10 bases left between them. Drawing the rest from reference TRBV5-6 and TRBJ2-3, the complete variable domain is DAGVTQSPTHLIKTRGQQVTLRCSPKSGHDTVSWYQQALGQGPQFIFQYYEEEERQRGNFPDRFSGHQFPNYSSELNVNALLLGDSALYLCASSRTGADTQYFGPGTRLTVL.

This rearrangement joins TRBV5-4 to TRBJ2-7, with 9 bases aligning to TRBD1. Germline assignment: CDR1 SGHNT and CDR2 YYREEE (reference sequence). After removal of 3 bases from V and 5 bases from J, the junction contained 0 bases not matched to a gene. The CDR3 spans 12 residues. The CDR3 loop reads CASSWDRDEQYF. The CDR3 DNA follows: TGTGCCAGCAGCTGGGACAGGGACGAGCAGTACTTC.

The rearrangement links TRBV5-4 to TRBJ1-6, with 11 positions matching TRBD1. V lost 4 bases, J lost 10 bases, and 10 bases stayed unmatched. This CDR3 region has 16 residues. The germline V gene encodes CDR1 SGHNT and CDR2 YYREEE (reference sequence). The CDR3, as DNA: TGTGCCAGCAGCCCCCCCGGGACAGGGGGAAGATCACCCCTCCACTTT. Translated, it gives CASSPPGTGGRSPLHF.

The J gene is TRBJ2-3, the V gene TRBV4-1; 7 bases agree with TRBD2. This CDR3 is 17 amino acids long. Germline V lookup: CDR1 MGHRA, CDR2 YSYEKL. Trimming took 1 base from V and 2 from J; bases not matched to a gene: 9. The CDR3 protein is CASSQGPSGALTDTQYF. The CDR3, as DNA: TGCGCCAGCAGCCAAGGTCCCAGCGGGGCCCTCACAGATACGCAGTATTTT.

This sequence joins TRBV24-1 and TRBJ1-1; maybe TRBD1 (6 bases). Germline V gene lookup returns CDR1 KGHDR and CDR2 SFDVKD. Trimming removed 4 bases from V and 4 bases from J, with 12 bases in between. This CDR3 spans 14 amino acids. The CDR3 nucleotides read TGTGCCACCAGTGACACTACAGGGAGCACTGAAGCTTTCTTT. It specifies CATSDTTGSTEAFF.

The rearrangement links TRBV18 to TRBJ2-1, with 16 bases fitting TRBD2. After removal of 6 bases from V and 14 bases from J, the junction contained 10 bases not matched to a gene. The CDR3 spans 15 residues. Germline lookup yields CDR1 KGHSH and CDR2 LQKENI. CDR3 coding DNA: TGTGCCAGCTCTCCTTCCCCCGGGACTAGCGGGGGGGAGTTCTTC. It is translated as CASSPSPGTSGGEFF.

The chain joins TRBV19 to TRBJ1-2; D is possibly TRBD1 (6 bases). Germline CDR1 LNHDA, CDR2 SQIVND (reference sequence). The CDR3 consists of 15 residues. Trimming stripped 3 bases from V and 8 bases from J, with 19 bases between. CDR3 DNA sequence: TGTGCCAGTAGTATTTGGGGGGCGGGGGCGATCGGCTACACCTTC. Translated: CASSIWGAGAIGYTF.

V gene TRBV24-1 combines with J gene TRBJ2-5; 10 bases agree with TRBD1. There are 17 residues in the CDR3. V lost 3 bases to trimming and J lost 4 bases; unmatched junction nucleotides: 10. Per germline, CDR1 KGHDR and CDR2 SFDVKD. CDR3 DNA sequence: TGTGCCACCAGTGATCCCAACGACAGGGGGCGCGGAGAGACCCAGTACTTC. Residues: CATSDPNDRGRGETQYF.

V gene TRBV3-1 (or the pseudogene TRBV3-2) combines with J gene TRBJ2-7; D may be TRBD2 (5 bases). Trimming cost V 3 bases and J 6 bases, with 21 bases left between them. The germline CDR1 and CDR2 sequences are LGHDT and YNNKEL (reference sequence). This CDR3 contains 16 residues. The CDR3: CASSHHGISFTGEQYF. The CDR3 bases are TGTGCCAGCAGCCACCACGGGATCTCCTTCACGGGCGAGCAGTACTTC.

The genes are TRBV3-1 (or the pseudogene TRBV3-2) and TRBJ2-7; the D gene is possibly TRBD2 (7 bases). CDR3 length: 11 residues. V lost 7 bases, J lost 7 bases, and 11 bases lay in between. The germline V gene has CDR1 LGHDT and CDR2 YNNKEL (reference sequence). The chain's CDR3 is CASTGGREQYF. The CDR3 region has the DNA TGTGCCAGCACCGGGGGGCGGGAGCAGTACTTC.

V and J are TRBV9 and TRBJ1-6; TRBD1 matches 8 bases. The CDR3 contains 15 residues. V was pared by 2 bases and J by 6 bases, with 4 bases of the junction left unmatched. Germline values: CDR1 SGDLS, CDR2 YYNGEE. CDR3 nucleotides: TGTGCCAGCAGCGTCGGGACAGGCGGTAATTCACCCCTCCACTTT. This encodes CASSVGTGGNSPLHF.

This clone was observed a single time. The CDR3 loop reads CASSLTELNTEAFF. In DNA form, the CDR3 reads TGCGCCAGCAGCTTGACAGAGCTTAACACTGAAGCTTTCTTT. The V call is TRBV5-1, the J call TRBJ1-1; D is ambiguous. The germline CDR1 and CDR2 sequences are SGHRS and YFSETQ. The CDR3 is made up of 14 amino acids. Trimming took off 1 base at V and 2 bases at J, with 9 bases between the two ends.

This sequence joins TRBV4-2 and TRBJ2-5; TRBD2 is a possible D gene (6 bases). From germline, CDR1 is LGHNA and CDR2 YNFKEQ. The ends were cut back, 2 bases at V and 0 bases at J, with 13 bases in the middle. This CDR3 comprises 16 residues. For the CDR3, the DNA is TGTGCCAGCAGCCAATTTCGCGGGGTAGACCAAGAGACCCAGTACTTC. Its protein is CASSQFRGVDQETQYF.

The V and J genes are TRBV7-2 and TRBJ2-3, with D possibly matching TRBD2 (5 bases). CDR3 length: 15 residues. Deletions cut 1 base from V and 4 bases from J, with 12 bases between. Per germline, CDR1 SGHTA and CDR2 FQGNSA. CDR3 in DNA: TGTGCCAGCAGCTTAGTTGCTAGCCAGGCAGATACGCAGTATTTT. Residues: CASSLVASQADTQYF.

This chain links TRBV24-1 with TRBJ1-5; no clear D. Trimming shortened V by 0 bases and J by 0 bases, and 11 bases separated the two germline ends. This CDR3 comprises 17 residues. Germline V gene data show CDR1 as KGHDR and CDR2 as SFDVKD. The DNA of the CDR3 is TGTGCCACCAGTGATTTGCAATTACTGATTAGCAATCAGCCCCAGCATTTT. It specifies CATSDLQLLISNQPQHF.

The V call is TRBV12-3 or TRBV12-4, the J call TRBJ2-7, with a tentative D call TRBD1 (6 bases). This CDR3 comprises 13 residues. V dropped 5 bases and J dropped 2 bases, with 10 bases sitting between them. The CDR3 nucleotides are TGTGCCAGCAGTCAGGGGCGGACCTACGAGCAGTACTTC. Protein: CASSQGRTYEQYF.